A selection of T cell receptor beta chains follows, all from one sample in a study of radiation and T cells in renal cell carcinoma. The repertoire was sequenced with immunoSEQ multiplex PCR; TCRdb's copy has only in-frame clones and lacks some. The table shows approximately 150,000 clones, with about 88% occurring only once. The sequenced sample was blood, obtained from a patient whose treatment included radiotherapy and nephrectomy. These receptors all come from a woman in her seventies with renal cell carcinoma. Both conserved end residues are part of each CDR3. A D gene is named only where the DNA matches it firmly. Rows may omit the clone size; those that give it use once, few, many or a size class.

cdr3_aa cdr3_nt j_call v_call d_call clone_size
CASSVVSGANNEQFF TGTGCCAGCAGCGTAGTTTCAGGGGCTAACAATGAGCAGTTCTTC TRBJ2-1 TRBV9 . .
CASSFAPGQPNSPLHF TGCGCCAGCAGCTTTGCCCCGGGACAGCCGAATTCACCCCTCCACTTT TRBJ1-6 TRBV5-1 TRBD1 once
CASSLSGTVPGEQYF TGTGCCAGCAGCTTGAGTGGGACAGTCCCGGGCGAGCAGTACTTC TRBJ2-7 TRBV5-4 TRBD1 .
CASTTQDLWAYGYTF TGTGCCAGCACCACTCAGGATCTTTGGGCCTATGGCTACACCTTC TRBJ1-2 TRBV5-6 . .
CASSPPSISGGPLVF TGTGCCAGCTCACCACCGAGTATTAGCGGGGGGCCCTTAGTCTTC TRBJ2-7 TRBV18 TRBD2 .
CASSSGTGHGELFF TGTGCCAGTAGTTCTGGGACAGGGCACGGGGAGCTGTTTTTT TRBJ2-2 TRBV19 TRBD1 .
CAWSAEDHYGYTF TGTGCCTGGAGTGCAGAGGACCACTATGGCTACACCTTC TRBJ1-2 TRBV30 . .
CASSQELRGPRGNNEQFF TGCGCCAGCAGCCAAGAATTGAGGGGGCCCCGGGGAAACAATGAGCAGTTCTTC TRBJ2-1 TRBV4-3 TRBD1 .
CASSEGDNTDTQYF TGTGCCAGCAGTGAAGGGGACAACACAGATACGCAGTATTTT TRBJ2-3 TRBV2 . .
CASSPLDRGRGNTIYF TGTGCCAGCTCACCACTCGACAGGGGGCGAGGAAACACCATATATTTT TRBJ1-3 TRBV18 TRBD1 .